Here is one T cell receptor beta chain with its context. One entry per CDR3 protein results from TCRdb running MiXCR on the RT-PCR reads. The sample yields over 750,000 distinct CDR3 sequences, about 20% seen once. These data belong to a study of response to subunit inactivated influenza vaccine. V lost 6 bases, J lost 8 bases, and 23 bases lay in between. CDR3 size: 16 residues. This sample comprised PBMCs from blood, obtained around 5 days after vaccination. The receptor comes from a man aged 50 or older who received an inactivated influenza vaccine. The chain combines TRBV12-3 or TRBV12-4 with TRBJ2-1, with D perhaps given as TRBD1 or TRBD2 (5 bases each). CDR3 nucleotides: TGTGCCAGCAGAGCACCCGGGACGACTATGGGGGATGAGCAGTTCTTC. Protein product: CASRAPGTTMGDEQFF.